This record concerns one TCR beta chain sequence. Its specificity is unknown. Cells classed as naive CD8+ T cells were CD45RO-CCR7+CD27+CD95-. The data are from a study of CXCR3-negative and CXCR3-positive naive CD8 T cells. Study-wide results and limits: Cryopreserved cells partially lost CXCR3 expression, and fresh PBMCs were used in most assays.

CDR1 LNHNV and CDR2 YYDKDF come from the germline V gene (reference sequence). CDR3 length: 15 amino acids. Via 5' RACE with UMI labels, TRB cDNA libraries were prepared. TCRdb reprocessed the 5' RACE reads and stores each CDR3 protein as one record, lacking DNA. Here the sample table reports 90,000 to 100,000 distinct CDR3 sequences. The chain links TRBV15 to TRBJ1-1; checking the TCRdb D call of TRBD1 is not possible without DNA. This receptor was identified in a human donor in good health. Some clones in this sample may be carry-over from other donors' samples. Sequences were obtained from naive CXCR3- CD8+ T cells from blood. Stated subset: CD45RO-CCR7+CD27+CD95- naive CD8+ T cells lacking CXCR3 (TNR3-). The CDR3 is CATSREITGNTEAFF. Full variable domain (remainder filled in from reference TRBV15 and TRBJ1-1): DAMVIQNPRYQVTQFGKPVTLSCSQTLNHNVMYWYQQKSSQAPKLLFHYYDKDFNNEADTPDNFQSRRPNTSFCFLDIRSPGLGDTAMYLCATSREITGNTEAFFGQGTRLTVV.